These 24 T cell receptor beta chains originate from one sample sequenced in a study of T cell responses to AZD1222 COVID-19 vaccine. This table comes from immunoSEQ multiplex PCR, and its TCRdb copy is limited to in-frame clones, with some not included. The data contain 120,000 or so clones, around 89% of them singletons. The source material was peripheral blood, sampled on day 0 of AZD1222 vaccination. The receptor set was obtained from an adult in good health.

This chain uses TRBV5-4 with TRBJ2-2, with a weak D call TRBD1 (6 bases). CDR1 is SGHNT, CDR2 YYREEE, per germline (reference sequence). V lost 3 bases to trimming and J lost 1 base, with 10 bases between them. The CDR3 sequence is 15 residues long. In nucleotides, the CDR3 is TGTGCCAGCAGCTCCGGGACAAGGAACACCGGGGAGCTGTTTTTT. Translated, it gives CASSSGTRNTGELFF.

The CDR3: CASSHHDRGSGGYTF. Written as DNA, the CDR3 is TGCGCCAGCAGCCACCATGACAGGGGATCCGGTGGCTACACCTTC. V and J are TRBV4-3 and TRBJ1-2; 8 bases line up with TRBD1. V dropped 3 bases and J dropped 7; count of bases not matched to a gene: 10. The V gene's germline CDR1 is LGHNA and CDR2 YSLEER. The CDR3 covers 15 residues.

The V call is TRBV19, the J call TRBJ2-5, with D perhaps assigned TRBD1 or TRBD2 (6 bases each). V was clipped by 0 bases and J by 5 bases, with 10 bases between them. Germline CDR1 LNHDA, CDR2 SQIVND (reference sequence). The CDR3 consists of 14 residues. The CDR3 loop is CASSIEGAGETQYF. For the CDR3, the DNA is TGTGCCAGTAGTATAGAGGGGGCGGGGGAGACCCAGTACTTC.

The table lists this clone with a count of one. V gene TRBV4-1 combines with J gene TRBJ2-3; D not resolved. The germline V and J ends were trimmed by 1 base and 5 bases, with 10 bases remaining between them. The CDR3 runs to 14 residues. Germline lookup yields CDR1 MGHRA and CDR2 YSYEKL. The CDR3 coding sequence is TGCGCCAGCAGCCAAGCTATTATAGGAGATACGCAGTATTTT. Residues: CASSQAIIGDTQYF.

This clone has only a few counts. The chain uses TRBV29-1 and TRBJ1-2; D perhaps matches TRBD1 (6 bases). The CDR3 is 12 amino acids. Deletions cut 7 bases from V and 4 bases from J, with 13 bases between. Germline CDR1 SQVTM, CDR2 ANQGSEA. This CDR3 reads CSGGGLSYGYTF. DNA of the CDR3: TGCAGCGGAGGGGGGTTGAGCTATGGCTACACCTTC.

This chain uses TRBV4-1 with TRBJ1-1; perhaps TRBD1 as D (5 bases). Germline CDR1 MGHRA, CDR2 YSYEKL. Trimming removed 0 bases from V and 2 bases from J, with 16 bases in between. The CDR3 extends over 17 amino acids. Here the CDR3 DNA reads TGCGCCAGCAGCCAAGATAGTTGGCAAGGGGCTAACACTGAAGCTTTCTTT. Translating gives CASSQDSWQGANTEAFF.

The chain couples TRBV7-2 to TRBJ2-2, with TRBD1 matching over 10 bases. Germline V gene lookup returns CDR1 SGHTA and CDR2 FQGNSA. The trim removed 4 bases at V and 2 bases at J, leaving 4 bases unmatched. The CDR3 loop spans 16 amino acids. In DNA form, the CDR3 reads TGTGCCAGCAGCTGGGGACAGGGGAGAAACACCGGGGAGCTGTTTTTT. As protein: CASSWGQGRNTGELFF.

The genes are TRBV6-5 and TRBJ1-6; D call uncertain. Germline V gene data show CDR1 as MNHEY and CDR2 as SVGAGI. Trimming shortened V by 7 bases and J by 8 bases, and 9 bases separated the two germline ends. The CDR3 length is 12 residues. The CDR3 DNA sequence: TGTGCCAGCAAAAGTTGGGATTCACCCCTCCACTTT. Translation: CASKSWDSPLHF.

The rearrangement uses TRBV30 and TRBJ1-6, with 9 bases that match TRBD1. Germline CDR1 and CDR2: GTSNPN and SVGIG (reference sequence). The CDR3 loop spans 14 amino acids. The ends lost 5 bases at V and 10 bases at J; junction bases unmatched: 9. The CDR3 nucleotides are TGTGCCTGGGACCGGGACAGGGTGAGGTCACCCCTCCACTTT. The encoded protein is CAWDRDRVRSPLHF.

The J gene is TRBJ2-1, the V gene TRBV7-3, with no clear D. The CDR3 contains 13 residues. From germline, CDR1 is SGHTA and CDR2 FQGTGA. Trimming pared 2 bases from V and 7 bases from J, leaving 9 bases between. The CDR3 coding sequence is TGTGCCAGCAGCTTATCGAGAGAAAATGAGCAGTTCTTC. Translated: CASSLSRENEQFF.

This clone appeared a single time. The V gene is TRBV27, the J gene TRBJ2-1, with D possibly TRBD1 on 6 matching bases. The germline gives CDR1 MNHEY, CDR2 SMNVEV (reference sequence). Trimming cost V 3 bases and J 0 bases, with 9 bases left between them. CDR3 length equals 15 residues. CDR3 sequence reads: CASSFQGSSYNEQFF. CDR3 coding DNA: TGTGCCAGCAGTTTCCAGGGGAGCTCCTACAATGAGCAGTTCTTC.

This clone appeared once. The V and J genes are TRBV4-1 and TRBJ2-7, with 9 bases identical to TRBD2. This CDR3 is 14 amino acids long. CDR1 and CDR2 (germline): MGHRA, YSYEKL. The V and J ends lost 5 bases and 2 bases, in that order; junction bases with no gene match: 4. The CDR3 loop reads CASSRLAGTYEQYF. The DNA for the CDR3 is TGCGCCAGCAGCAGGCTAGCGGGGACCTACGAGCAGTACTTC.

DNA of the CDR3: TGTGCTGGAGGGCGGGAGCTATCCTACGAGCAGTACTTC. It translates to CAGGRELSYEQYF. This sequence joins TRBV2 and TRBJ2-7; 7 nucleotides match TRBD2. CDR3 length equals 13 residues. CDR1 is SNHLY, CDR2 FYNNEI, per germline.

V and J are TRBV6-4 and TRBJ1-2; 9 bases map to TRBD1. The CDR3 is 16 amino acids. The germline V gene encodes CDR1 MRHNA and CDR2 SNTAGT. J gave up 8 bases and V 2 bases, and 12 bases lay outside the gene matches. This CDR3 is CASSDGPTGTGTGYTF. The CDR3 nucleotides are TGTGCCAGCAGTGACGGACCGACCGGGACAGGGACCGGCTACACCTTC.

This chain joins TRBV6-1 and TRBJ1-6; maybe TRBD1 (6 bases). Trimming pared 2 bases from V and 8 bases from J, leaving 13 bases between. Germline lookup yields CDR1 MNHNS and CDR2 SASEGT. The CDR3 has 15 residues. The CDR3 sequence is CASSELGQLYSPLHF. The CDR3 DNA is TGTGCCAGCAGTGAATTAGGACAGCTCTATTCACCCCTCCACTTT.

This chain connects TRBV7-2 to TRBJ1-6; TRBD1 is a possible D gene (5 bases). The CDR3 consists of 12 residues. V dropped 2 bases and J dropped 10 bases, with 6 bases sitting between them. Germline assignment: CDR1 SGHTA and CDR2 FQGNSA. In DNA, the CDR3 is TGTGCCAGCAGCTTAAGGGGATCACCCCTCCACTTT. Its translation: CASSLRGSPLHF.

V gene TRBV27 combines with J gene TRBJ1-6, with 7 bases matching TRBD1. Germline V gene sequence: CDR1 MNHEY, CDR2 SMNVEV (reference sequence). V was clipped by 5 bases and J by 11 bases; unmatched bases: 9. The length of the CDR3 is 14 residues. CDR3 residues: CASSAGTGVTPLHF. As DNA, the CDR3 is TGTGCCAGCAGTGCGGGTACAGGGGTGACACCCCTCCACTTT.

The gene calls are TRBV7-9 and TRBJ2-7; D could derive from TRBD1 or TRBD2 (6 bases each). CDR3 size: 15 residues. Germline V gene lookup returns CDR1 SEHNR and CDR2 FQNEAQ (reference sequence). V lost 5 bases and J 5 bases, leaving 19 bases between the germline ends. The CDR3 spells CASSRIQGLDHEQYF. DNA for the CDR3: TGTGCCAGCAGCCGGATACAGGGACTGGACCACGAGCAGTACTTC.

This clone was picked up a small number of times. The chain joins TRBV4-1 to TRBJ1-1; D not certain. Trimming left V 1 base short and J 5 bases short, with 14 bases between. The CDR3 is 15 amino acids. Per the germline V gene, CDR1 is MGHRA and CDR2 is YSYEKL. The DNA for the CDR3 is TGCGCCAGCAGCCAAGTAAAGGGCGGATGGACTGAAGCTTTCTTT. Protein sequence: CASSQVKGGWTEAFF.

Only one count was recorded for this clone. The CDR3 DNA sequence: TGTGCCAGCAGCTTTAGTCAGTTAAGCACCGGGGAGCTGTTTTTT. This gives the protein CASSFSQLSTGELFF. The rearrangement joins TRBV7-3 to TRBJ2-2; D unclear. Germline V gene sequence: CDR1 SGHTA, CDR2 FQGTGA. The CDR3 extends over 15 amino acids. Trimming took off 3 bases at V and 4 bases at J, with 12 bases between the two ends. Using reference TRBV7-3 and TRBJ2-2 for the parts outside the CDR3, the full variable domain is GAGVSQTPSNKVTEKGKYVELRCDPISGHTALYWYRQSLGQGPEFLIYFQGTGAADDSGLPNDRFFAVRPEGSVSTLKIQRTERGDSAVYLCASSFSQLSTGELFFGEGSRLTVL.

The V gene is TRBV7-2, the J gene TRBJ1-2; tentative D call: TRBD1 (5 bases). CDR1 SGHTA and CDR2 FQGNSA come from the germline V gene. Trimming took 5 bases from V and 6 from J, leaving 19 bases between them. The CDR3 covers 15 residues. The CDR3 is CASSPGIRQFDGYTF. The CDR3 DNA reads as TGTGCCAGCAGCCCTGGGATTAGACAGTTCGATGGCTACACCTTC.

The rearrangement links TRBV7-2 to TRBJ1-3, with D unresolved. V lost 0 bases, J lost 5 bases, and 5 bases lay in between. Germline V gives CDR1 SGHTA, CDR2 FQGNSA. This CDR3 is 13 amino acids long. CDR3 in DNA: TGTGCCAGCAGCTTAGCAGGAAGAAACACCATATATTTT. Translating gives CASSLAGRNTIYF.

V usage is TRBV7-9 and J usage is TRBJ1-1, with a weak D call TRBD1 (5 bases). V was shortened by 6 bases and J by 1 base, with 15 bases between the two germline ends. CDR3 length: 15 amino acids. Germline V CDR1 and CDR2: SEHNR, FQNEAQ (reference sequence). CDR3 bases: TGTGCCAGCAGGCCACCCGGGACGGGGAACACTGAAGCTTTCTTT. Protein product: CASRPPGTGNTEAFF.

The chain employs TRBV5-1 and TRBJ2-7; 13 bases agree with TRBD2. Trimming removed 2 bases from V and 0 bases from J; junction bases left unmatched: 5. CDR3 size: 17 residues. In germline, CDR1 is SGHRS, CDR2 YFSETQ. The CDR3 nucleotides are TGCGCCAGCAGCTTTGGACTAGCGGGGGACAGCTCCTACGAGCAGTACTTC. Translated, it gives CASSFGLAGDSSYEQYF.